A selection of T cell receptor beta chains follows, all from one sample in a study of cytomegalovirus exposure and HLA in healthy donors. TCRdb keeps only in-frame clones here, not all; method: immunoSEQ multiplex PCR. The sample lists tens of thousands of clones; approximately 88% were seen once. The sequenced sample consisted of PBMCs. The origin of the receptors is a woman aged 18-35 years in good health and CMV-seropositive. CDR3s include the opening cysteine and the closing phenylalanine or tryptophan. The order of the fields is clone size, V gene, J gene, D gene, CDR3 protein, CDR3 DNA. The D gene is left open where the match is weak. Only some rows state a clone size, as once, few, many or a class for expanded clones.

NA	TRBV7-2	TRBJ2-5	TRBD1	CASSFDRQGAQETQYF	TGTGCCAGCAGCTTTGACCGACAGGGGGCCCAGGAGACCCAGTACTTC
once	TRBV6-5	TRBJ2-5	NA	CASSYVRAGETQYF	TGTGCCAGCAGTTACGTCAGGGCGGGGGAGACCCAGTACTTC
NA	TRBV5-1	TRBJ2-5	NA	CASSFSQAETQYF	TGCGCCAGCAGCTTTTCACAGGCGGAGACCCAGTACTTC
NA	TRBV18	TRBJ1-2	NA	CASSPEPQGSGYTF	TGTGCCAGCTCACCCGAACCTCAGGGGTCTGGCTACACCTTC
once	TRBV6-5	TRBJ2-7	NA	CASSYVEGSYYEQYF	TGTGCCAGCAGTTACGTGGAGGGCTCCTACTACGAGCAGTACTTC
NA	TRBV19	TRBJ2-1	TRBD1	CASSTGQVMYNEQFF	TGTGCCAGTAGTACGGGACAGGTGATGTACAATGAGCAGTTCTTC
NA	TRBV7-4	TRBJ2-7	TRBD1	CASSFRHRTGPYEQYF	TGTGCCAGCAGCTTTCGCCATCGGACAGGACCCTACGAGCAGTACTTC
NA	TRBV7-2	TRBJ1-1	NA	CASSFEVNTEAFF	TGTGCCAGCAGCTTTGAGGTGAACACTGAAGCTTTCTTT
NA	TRBV7-2	TRBJ1-2	TRBD1	CASSRGTGNYGYTF	TGTGCCAGCAGCAGGGGGACAGGGAACTATGGCTACACCTTC
NA	TRBV19	TRBJ1-1	TRBD1	CASGQPGQVDLLAFF	TGTGCCAGTGGTCAGCCGGGACAGGTGGATCTGTTAGCTTTCTTT
few	TRBV27	TRBJ2-5	NA	CASSLWPVAANQETQYF	TGTGCCAGCAGTTTATGGCCCGTGGCGGCTAATCAAGAGACCCAGTACTTC
few	TRBV7-8	TRBJ1-2	TRBD1	CASSSWTGEGDGYTF	TGTGCCAGCAGCTCCTGGACAGGGGAGGGAGATGGCTACACCTTC
NA	TRBV13	TRBJ2-3	NA	CASSLDQRADTQYF	TGTGCCAGCAGCTTAGACCAGCGGGCAGATACGCAGTATTTT
NA	TRBV29-1	TRBJ2-7	NA	CSVEVIQGIGEQYF	TGCAGCGTTGAAGTGATACAGGGAATCGGCGAGCAGTACTTC
NA	TRBV25-1	TRBJ1-1	NA	CASTGGAEAFF	TGTGCCAGCACGGGAGGGGCTGAAGCTTTCTTT
few	TRBV27	TRBJ2-7	NA	CASSLRGRSIYEQYF	TGTGCCAGCAGTTTACGGGGGAGAAGTATCTACGAGCAGTACTTC
NA	TRBV27	TRBJ2-3	TRBD2	CASSPQLGTSGGATDTQYF	TGTGCCAGCAGTCCCCAGCTTGGGACTAGCGGGGGGGCCACAGATACGCAGTATTTT
NA	TRBV27	TRBJ2-1	TRBD2	CASTLAGGHLNEQFF	TGTGCCAGCACCCTAGCGGGGGGTCACCTCAATGAGCAGTTCTTC
NA	TRBV7-2	TRBJ1-4	TRBD1	CASSFQGVGEKLFF	TGTGCCAGCAGCTTTCAGGGGGTGGGCGAAAAACTGTTTTTT
NA	TRBV7-2	TRBJ2-5	TRBD2	CASSPRGGWETQYF	TGTGCCAGCAGCCCGCGCGGGGGTTGGGAGACCCAGTACTTC
NA	TRBV6-6	TRBJ2-2	TRBD1	CASSDGQDTGELFF	TGTGCCAGCAGTGATGGACAGGACACCGGGGAGCTGTTTTTT
NA	TRBV5-1	TRBJ2-3	TRBD2	CASSQPRGADTQYF	TGCGCCAGCAGCCAACCCCGGGGGGCAGATACGCAGTATTTT
NA	TRBV7-3	TRBJ1-3	NA	CASSLTGESGNTIYF	TGTGCCAGCAGCTTAACAGGGGAAAGTGGAAACACCATATATTTT
NA	TRBV2	TRBJ1-1	NA	CASRPTGGGVNTEAFF	TGTGCCAGCAGACCCACGGGGGGTGGGGTAAACACTGAAGCTTTCTTT
NA	TRBV7-6	TRBJ2-3	NA	CASSSPGTGPDTQYF	TGTGCCAGCAGTTCTCCCGGGACTGGCCCTGATACGCAGTATTTT
NA	TRBV7-9	TRBJ1-1	NA	CASSFYSQEAFF	TGTGCCAGCAGCTTCTATAGCCAAGAAGCTTTCTTT
few	TRBV10-3	TRBJ2-7	TRBD2	CAIRNSGGHYEQYF	TGTGCCATCAGAAATAGCGGGGGCCACTACGAGCAGTACTTC
NA	TRBV15	TRBJ1-3	NA	CATSRTTTGRAGNTIYF	TGTGCCACCAGCCGAACCACGACAGGCCGGGCTGGAAACACCATATATTTT
NA	TRBV7-2	TRBJ2-7	NA	CAIHQFQEQYF	TGTGCCATCCACCAATTTCAGGAGCAGTACTTC
NA	TRBV5-6	TRBJ1-5	NA	CASSFRDSNQPQHF	TGTGCCAGCAGCTTCAGGGATAGCAATCAGCCCCAGCATTTT
NA	TRBV21-1	TRBJ1-4	NA	CASSRKDSSIEKLFF	TGTGCCAGCAGCAGAAAGGACAGTAGCATTGAAAAACTGTTTTTT
NA	TRBV5-1	TRBJ1-3	TRBD1	CASSFEGASSGNTIYF	TGCGCCAGCAGCTTTGAGGGGGCTAGCTCTGGAAACACCATATATTTT
NA	TRBV19	TRBJ1-6	TRBD1	CASGQQGRGSPLHF	TGTGCCAGTGGCCAACAGGGGCGAGGTTCACCCCTCCACTTT
NA	TRBV6-5	TRBJ1-5	NA	CASSYSLNSNQPQHF	TGTGCCAGCAGTTACTCGCTAAATAGCAATCAGCCCCAGCATTTT
NA	TRBV6-1	TRBJ1-4	TRBD1	CASSVTRGRDEKLFF	TGTGCCAGCAGTGTCACCAGGGGGCGCGATGAAAAACTGTTTTTT
NA	TRBV9	TRBJ2-3	TRBD1	CASSYGTGGQDTQYF	TGTGCCAGCAGCTATGGGACAGGGGGCCAAGATACGCAGTATTTT
NA	TRBV9	TRBJ2-1	NA	CASSVEPGQYVNEQFF	TGTGCCAGCAGCGTAGAGCCTGGACAGTACGTCAATGAGCAGTTCTTC
NA	TRBV9	TRBJ1-1	NA	CASSGIFGQLKNTEAFF	TGTGCCAGCAGCGGAATATTCGGACAGCTAAAGAACACTGAAGCTTTCTTT